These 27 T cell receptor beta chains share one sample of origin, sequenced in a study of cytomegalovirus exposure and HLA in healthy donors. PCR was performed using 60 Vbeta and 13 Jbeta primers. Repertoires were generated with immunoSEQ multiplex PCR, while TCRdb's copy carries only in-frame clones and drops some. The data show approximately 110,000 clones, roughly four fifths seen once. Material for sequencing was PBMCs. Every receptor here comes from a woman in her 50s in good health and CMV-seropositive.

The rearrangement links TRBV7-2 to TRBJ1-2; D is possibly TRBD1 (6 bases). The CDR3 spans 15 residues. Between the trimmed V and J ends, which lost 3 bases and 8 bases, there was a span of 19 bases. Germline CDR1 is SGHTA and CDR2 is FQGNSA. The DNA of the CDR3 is TGTGCCAGCAGCTTCAAGGGGATAGGGGGTAGGGGCTACACCTTC. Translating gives CASSFKGIGGRGYTF.

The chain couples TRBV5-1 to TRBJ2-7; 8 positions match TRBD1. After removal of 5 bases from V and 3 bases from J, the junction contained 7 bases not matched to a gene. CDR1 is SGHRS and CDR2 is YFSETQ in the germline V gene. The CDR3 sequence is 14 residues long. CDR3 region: CASRLPGQDYEQYF. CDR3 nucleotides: TGCGCCAGCAGACTTCCGGGACAGGACTACGAGCAGTACTTC.

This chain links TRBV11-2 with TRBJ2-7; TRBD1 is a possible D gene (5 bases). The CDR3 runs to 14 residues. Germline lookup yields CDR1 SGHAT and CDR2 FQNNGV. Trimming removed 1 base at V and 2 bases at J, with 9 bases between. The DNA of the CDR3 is TGTGCCAGCAGCTTAGGGCCAGGGCCCTACGAGCAGTACTTC. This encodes CASSLGPGPYEQYF.

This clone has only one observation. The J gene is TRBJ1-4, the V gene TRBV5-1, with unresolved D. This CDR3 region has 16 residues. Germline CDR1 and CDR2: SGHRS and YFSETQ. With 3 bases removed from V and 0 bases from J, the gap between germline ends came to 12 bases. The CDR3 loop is CASSSSTPATNEKLFF. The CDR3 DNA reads TGCGCCAGCAGCTCTAGCACCCCAGCAACTAATGAAAAACTGTTTTTT.

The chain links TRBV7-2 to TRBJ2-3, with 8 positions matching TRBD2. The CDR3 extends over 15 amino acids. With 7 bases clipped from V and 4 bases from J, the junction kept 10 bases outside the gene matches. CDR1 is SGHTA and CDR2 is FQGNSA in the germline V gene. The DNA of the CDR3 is TGTGCCAGCACCGCCCAGCGGGGGTCCCCAGATACGCAGTATTTT. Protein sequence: CASTAQRGSPDTQYF.

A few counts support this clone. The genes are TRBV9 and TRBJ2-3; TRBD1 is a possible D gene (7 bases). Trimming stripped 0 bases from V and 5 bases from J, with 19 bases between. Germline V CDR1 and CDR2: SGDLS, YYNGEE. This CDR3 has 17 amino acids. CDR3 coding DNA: TGTGCCAGCAGCGTAGGAGGGGGGCAGGGGGTCTTAGATACGCAGTATTTT. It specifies CASSVGGGQGVLDTQYF.

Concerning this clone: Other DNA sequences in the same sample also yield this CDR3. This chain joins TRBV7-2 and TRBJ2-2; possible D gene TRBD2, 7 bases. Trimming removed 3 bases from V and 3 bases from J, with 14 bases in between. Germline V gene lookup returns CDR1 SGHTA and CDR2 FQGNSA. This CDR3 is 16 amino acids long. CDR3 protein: CASSLVGGAYTGELFF. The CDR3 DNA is TGTGCCAGCAGCTTGGTGGGGGGGGCTTACACCGGGGAGCTGTTTTTT.

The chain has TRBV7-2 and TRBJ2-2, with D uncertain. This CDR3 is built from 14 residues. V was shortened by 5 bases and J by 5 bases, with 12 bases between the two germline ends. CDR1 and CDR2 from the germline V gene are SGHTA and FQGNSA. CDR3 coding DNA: TGTGCCAGCAGCCGTATTGGGCCAACCGGGGAGCTGTTTTTT. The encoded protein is CASSRIGPTGELFF.

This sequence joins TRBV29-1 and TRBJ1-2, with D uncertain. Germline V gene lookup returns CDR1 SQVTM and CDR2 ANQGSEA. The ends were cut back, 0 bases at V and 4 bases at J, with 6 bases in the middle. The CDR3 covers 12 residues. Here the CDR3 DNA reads TGCAGCGTTGAAGAATCTACCTATGGCTACACCTTC. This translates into CSVEESTYGYTF.

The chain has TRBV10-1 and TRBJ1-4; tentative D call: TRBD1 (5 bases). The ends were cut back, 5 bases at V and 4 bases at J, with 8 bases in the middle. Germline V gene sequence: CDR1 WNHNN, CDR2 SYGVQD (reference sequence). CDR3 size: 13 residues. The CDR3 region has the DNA TGCGCCAGCAGTCCAGGGAATAATGAAAAACTGTTTTTT. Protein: CASSPGNNEKLFF.

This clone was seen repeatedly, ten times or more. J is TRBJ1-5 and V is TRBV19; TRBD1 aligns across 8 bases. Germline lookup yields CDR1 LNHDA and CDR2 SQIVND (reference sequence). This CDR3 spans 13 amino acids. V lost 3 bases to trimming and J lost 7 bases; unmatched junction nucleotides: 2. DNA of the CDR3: TGTGCCAGTAGTATGGACAGGGAACAGCCCCAGCATTTT. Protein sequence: CASSMDREQPQHF.

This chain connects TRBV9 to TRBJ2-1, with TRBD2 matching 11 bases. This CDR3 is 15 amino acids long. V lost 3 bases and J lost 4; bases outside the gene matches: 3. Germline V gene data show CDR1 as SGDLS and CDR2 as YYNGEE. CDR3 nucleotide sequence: TGTGCCAGCAGCGCGGGACTAGCGGATTACAATGAGCAGTTCTTC. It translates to CASSAGLADYNEQFF.

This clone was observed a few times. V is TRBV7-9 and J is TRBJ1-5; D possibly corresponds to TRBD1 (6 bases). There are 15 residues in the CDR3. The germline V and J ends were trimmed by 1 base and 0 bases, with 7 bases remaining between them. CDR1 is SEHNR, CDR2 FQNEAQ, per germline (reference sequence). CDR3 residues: CASSLEGVSNQPQHF. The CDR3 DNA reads TGTGCCAGCAGCTTAGAGGGGGTTAGCAATCAGCCCCAGCATTTT.

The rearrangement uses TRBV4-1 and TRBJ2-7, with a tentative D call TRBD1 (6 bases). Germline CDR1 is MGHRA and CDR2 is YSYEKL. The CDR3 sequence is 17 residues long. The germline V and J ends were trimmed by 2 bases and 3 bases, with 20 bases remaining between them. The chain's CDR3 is CASSQFAIGQSYYEQYF. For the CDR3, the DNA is TGCGCCAGCAGCCAATTCGCGATCGGACAGAGTTACTACGAGCAGTACTTC.

Here the CDR3 DNA reads TGTGCCAGCAGTGCTCACGGTACCTACGAGCAGTACTTC. Amino acid sequence: CASSAHGTYEQYF. The chain recombines TRBV2 with TRBJ2-7, with D uncertain. This CDR3 comprises 13 residues. Germline CDR1 reads SNHLY; CDR2 reads FYNNEI. The V and J ends lost 4 bases and 2 bases respectively, with 9 bases between them. Based on the CDR3 plus reference TRBV2 and TRBJ2-7, the full variable domain is EPEVTQTPSHQVTQMGQEVILRCVPISNHLYFYWYRQILGQKVEFLVSFYNNEISEKSEIFDDQFSVERPDGSNFTLKIRSTKLEDSAMYFCASSAHGTYEQYFGPGTRLTVT.

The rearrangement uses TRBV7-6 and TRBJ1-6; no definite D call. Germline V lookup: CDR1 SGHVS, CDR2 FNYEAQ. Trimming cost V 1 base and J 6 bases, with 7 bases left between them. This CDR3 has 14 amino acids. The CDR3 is CASSLGSSNSPLHF. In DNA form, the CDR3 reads TGTGCCAGCAGCTTAGGCTCGAGTAATTCACCCCTCCACTTT. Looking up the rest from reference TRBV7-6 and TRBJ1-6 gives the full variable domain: GAGVSQSPRYKVTKRGQDVALRCDPISGHVSLYWYRQALGQGPEFLTYFNYEAQQDKSGLPNDRFSAERPEGSISTLTIQRTEQRDSAMYRCASSLGSSNSPLHFGNGTRLTVT.

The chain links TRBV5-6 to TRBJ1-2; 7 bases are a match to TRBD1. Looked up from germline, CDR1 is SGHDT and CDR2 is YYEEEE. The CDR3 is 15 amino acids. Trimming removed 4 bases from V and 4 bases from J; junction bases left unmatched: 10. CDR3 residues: CASSPWDRSFYGYTF. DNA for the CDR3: TGTGCCAGCAGCCCATGGGACAGATCGTTCTATGGCTACACCTTC.

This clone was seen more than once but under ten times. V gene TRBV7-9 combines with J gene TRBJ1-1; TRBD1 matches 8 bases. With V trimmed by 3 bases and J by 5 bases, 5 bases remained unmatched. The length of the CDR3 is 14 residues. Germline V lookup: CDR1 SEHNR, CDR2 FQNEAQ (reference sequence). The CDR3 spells CASSLDRVGTEAFF. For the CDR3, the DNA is TGTGCCAGCAGCTTGGACAGGGTGGGAACTGAAGCTTTCTTT.

This CDR3 is CASSITSGGTYEQYF. CDR3 nucleotide sequence: TGTGCCAGCAGCATAACTAGCGGGGGGACCTACGAGCAGTACTTC. The chain recombines TRBV7-2 with TRBJ2-7; 12 bases match TRBD2. Germline lookup yields CDR1 SGHTA and CDR2 FQGNSA. Trimming removed 5 bases from V and 2 bases from J; junction bases left unmatched: 4. The CDR3 extends over 15 amino acids. Full variable domain (rest looked up from reference TRBV7-2 and TRBJ2-7): GAGVSQSPSNKVTEKGKDVELRCDPISGHTALYWYRQSLGQGLEFLIYFQGNSAPDKSGLPSDRFSAERTGGSVSTLTIQRTQQEDSAVYLCASSITSGGTYEQYFGPGTRLTVT.

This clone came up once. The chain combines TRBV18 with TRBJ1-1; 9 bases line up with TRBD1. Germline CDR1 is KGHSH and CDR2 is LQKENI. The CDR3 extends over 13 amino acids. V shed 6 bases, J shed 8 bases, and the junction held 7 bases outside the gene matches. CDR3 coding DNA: TGTGCCAGCTCCACCGGGACAGGGAGCGAAGCTTTCTTT. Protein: CASSTGTGSEAFF. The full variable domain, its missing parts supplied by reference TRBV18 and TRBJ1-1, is NAGVMQNPRHLVRRRGQEARLRCSPMKGHSHVYWYRQLPEEGLKFMVYLQKENIIDESGMPKERFSAEFPKEGPSILRIQQVVRGDSAAYFCASSTGTGSEAFFGQGTRLTVV.

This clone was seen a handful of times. The CDR3 sequence is CASSSGVAGKSTDTQYF. CDR3 coding DNA: TGTGCCAGCAGCTCCGGTGTGGCGGGGAAAAGCACAGATACGCAGTATTTT. The J gene is TRBJ2-3, the V gene TRBV7-9; the D gene is possibly TRBD2 (6 bases). Germline lookup yields CDR1 SEHNR and CDR2 FQNEAQ (reference sequence). Trimming stripped 4 bases from V and 0 bases from J, with 17 bases between. The CDR3 spans 17 residues. Drawing the rest from reference TRBV7-9 and TRBJ2-3, the complete variable domain is DTGVSQNPRHKITKRGQNVTFRCDPISEHNRLYWYRQTLGQGPEFLTYFQNEAQLEKSRLLSDRFSAERPKGSFSTLEIQRTEQGDSAMYLCASSSGVAGKSTDTQYFGPGTRLTVL.

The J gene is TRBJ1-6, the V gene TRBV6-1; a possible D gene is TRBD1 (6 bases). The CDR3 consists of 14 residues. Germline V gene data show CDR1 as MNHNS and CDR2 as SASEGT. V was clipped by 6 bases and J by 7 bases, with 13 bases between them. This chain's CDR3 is CASREQGLNSPLHF. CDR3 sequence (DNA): TGTGCCAGCAGGGAACAGGGACTCAATTCACCCCTCCACTTT.

CDR3 nucleotides: TGTGCCAGCAGTGTTAATAGCGGGGGGCCTTACAATGAGCAGTTCTTC. As protein: CASSVNSGGPYNEQFF. The chain carries TRBV6-4 and TRBJ2-1, with 10 bases identical to TRBD2. After removal of 4 bases from V and 4 bases from J, the junction contained 7 bases not matched to a gene. The CDR3 contains 16 residues. Germline V gene data show CDR1 as MRHNA and CDR2 as SNTAGT.

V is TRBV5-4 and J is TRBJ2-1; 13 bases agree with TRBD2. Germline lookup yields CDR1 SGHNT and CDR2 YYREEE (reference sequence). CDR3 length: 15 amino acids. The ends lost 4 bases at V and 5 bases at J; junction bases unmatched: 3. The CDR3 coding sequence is TGTGCCAGCAGCCAGGGACTAGCGGGGAACAATGAGCAGTTCTTC. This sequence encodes CASSQGLAGNNEQFF. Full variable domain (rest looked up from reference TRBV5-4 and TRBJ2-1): ETGVTQSPTHLIKTRGQQVTLRCSSQSGHNTVSWYQQALGQGPQFIFQYYREEENGRGNFPPRFSGLQFPNYSSELNVNALELDDSALYLCASSQGLAGNNEQFFGPGTRLTVL.

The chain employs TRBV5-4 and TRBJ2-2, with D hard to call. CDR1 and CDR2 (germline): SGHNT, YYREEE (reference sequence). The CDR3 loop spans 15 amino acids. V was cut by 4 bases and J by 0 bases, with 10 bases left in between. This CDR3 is CASSPSRANTGELFF. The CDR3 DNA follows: TGTGCCAGCAGCCCCTCCCGGGCGAACACCGGGGAGCTGTTTTTT.

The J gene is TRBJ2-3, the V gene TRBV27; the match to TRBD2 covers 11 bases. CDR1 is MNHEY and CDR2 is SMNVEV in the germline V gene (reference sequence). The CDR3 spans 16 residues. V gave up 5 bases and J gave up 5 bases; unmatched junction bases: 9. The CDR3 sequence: CASSPLAGGQGDTQYF. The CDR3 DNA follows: TGTGCCAGCAGTCCGTTAGCGGGGGGGCAGGGAGATACGCAGTATTTT.

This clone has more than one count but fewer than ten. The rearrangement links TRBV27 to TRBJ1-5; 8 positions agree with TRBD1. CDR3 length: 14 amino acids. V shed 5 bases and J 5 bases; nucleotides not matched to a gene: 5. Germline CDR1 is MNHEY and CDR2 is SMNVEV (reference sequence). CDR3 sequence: CASSQQGGHQPQHF. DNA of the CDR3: TGTGCCAGCAGTCAACAGGGGGGGCATCAGCCCCAGCATTTT.